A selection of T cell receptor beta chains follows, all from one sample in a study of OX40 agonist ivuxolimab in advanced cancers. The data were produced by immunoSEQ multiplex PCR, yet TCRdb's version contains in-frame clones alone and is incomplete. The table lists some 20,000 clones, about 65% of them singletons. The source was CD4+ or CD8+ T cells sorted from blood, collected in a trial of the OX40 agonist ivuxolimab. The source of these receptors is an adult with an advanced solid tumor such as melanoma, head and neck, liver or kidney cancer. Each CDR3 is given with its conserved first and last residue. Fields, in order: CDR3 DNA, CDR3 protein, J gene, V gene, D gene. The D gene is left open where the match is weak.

CDR3 DNA: TGTGCCAGCAGTACGACAAGCCAACCTAACTATGGCTACACCTTC; CDR3 protein: CASSTTSQPNYGYTF; J gene: TRBJ1-2; V gene: TRBV6-5; D gene: NA
CDR3 DNA: TGTGCCAGCAGCCCCACGGGGACAACAGCTTTCTTT; CDR3 protein: CASSPTGTTAFF; J gene: TRBJ1-1; V gene: TRBV7-1; D gene: NA
CDR3 DNA: TGTGCCAGCAGCTCAAGGGACGGGATCTCTGGAAACACCATATATTTT; CDR3 protein: CASSSRDGISGNTIYF; J gene: TRBJ1-3; V gene: TRBV11-2; D gene: NA
CDR3 DNA: TGTGCCAGCAGTAACCCGGGGGGCGCGAATGGCTACACCTTC; CDR3 protein: CASSNPGGANGYTF; J gene: TRBJ1-2; V gene: TRBV6-6; D gene: NA
CDR3 DNA: TGTGCCAGCTCACCTCGGACAGGGGGGAACAATACGCTGTTTTTT; CDR3 protein: CASSPRTGGNNTLFF; J gene: TRBJ1-4; V gene: TRBV18; D gene: TRBD1
CDR3 DNA: TGTTGGGACCCAGCCCCAGCATTT; CDR3 protein: CWDPAPAF; J gene: TRBJ1-5; V gene: TRBV27; D gene: NA
CDR3 DNA: TGTGCCAGTAGTAACCGGGACAGGGTAGGCACAGATACGCAGTATTTT; CDR3 protein: CASSNRDRVGTDTQYF; J gene: TRBJ2-3; V gene: TRBV19; D gene: TRBD1
CDR3 DNA: TGTGCCAGCTCACCCCTAGCTCATTTAGCGGGGGGCAACCAAGAGACCCAGTACTTC; CDR3 protein: CASSPLAHLAGGNQETQYF; J gene: TRBJ2-5; V gene: TRBV18; D gene: TRBD2
CDR3 DNA: TGTGCCAGTAGTATGTCCGGTGGCAGCAATCAGCCCCAGCATTTT; CDR3 protein: CASSMSGGSNQPQHF; J gene: TRBJ1-5; V gene: TRBV19; D gene: NA
CDR3 DNA: TGTGCCAGCAGAATCACTAGCGGGGGGGCTCATGAGCAGTTCTTC; CDR3 protein: CASRITSGGAHEQFF; J gene: TRBJ2-1; V gene: TRBV6-6; D gene: TRBD2
CDR3 DNA: TGTGCCAGCAGCGTAGGTGGCACAGGGTTTCAGCCCCAGCATTTT; CDR3 protein: CASSVGGTGFQPQHF; J gene: TRBJ1-5; V gene: TRBV9; D gene: NA
CDR3 DNA: TGTGCCTGGAGGAGGGGGTATGGCTACACCTTC; CDR3 protein: CAWRRGYGYTF; J gene: TRBJ1-2; V gene: TRBV30; D gene: NA
CDR3 DNA: TGTGCCAGCAGCGTAGCAAGGAGCTCCTACGAGCAGTACTTC; CDR3 protein: CASSVARSSYEQYF; J gene: TRBJ2-7; V gene: TRBV9; D gene: NA
CDR3 DNA: TGTGCCAGCAGCGTAGCAGCCGATGAGCAGTTCTTC; CDR3 protein: CASSVAADEQFF; J gene: TRBJ2-1; V gene: TRBV9; D gene: NA
CDR3 DNA: TGTGCCAGCAGCAAAGTAGCTAGGTCAGATACGCAGTATTTT; CDR3 protein: CASSKVARSDTQYF; J gene: TRBJ2-3; V gene: TRBV21-1; D gene: NA
CDR3 DNA: TGTGCTAGCAGCTTAGGGGGTAGCGCGGAGACCCAGTACTTC; CDR3 protein: CASSLGGSAETQYF; J gene: TRBJ2-5; V gene: TRBV7-7; D gene: NA